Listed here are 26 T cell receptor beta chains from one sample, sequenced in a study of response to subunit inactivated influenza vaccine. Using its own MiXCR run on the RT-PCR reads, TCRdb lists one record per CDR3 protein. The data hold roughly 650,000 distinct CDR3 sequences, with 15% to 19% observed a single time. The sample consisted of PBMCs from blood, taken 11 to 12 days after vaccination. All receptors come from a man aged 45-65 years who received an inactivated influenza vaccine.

The CDR3 loop reads CASSLAGGIGNNEQFF. The CDR3 bases are TGTGCCAGCAGCTTAGCGGGGGGTATCGGTAACAATGAGCAGTTCTTC. The chain links TRBV7-8 to TRBJ2-1; TRBD2 is a possible D gene (6 bases). Trimming shortened V by 0 bases and J by 5 bases, and 14 bases separated the two germline ends. CDR1 is SGHVS and CDR2 is FQNEAQ in the germline V gene. The CDR3 sequence is 16 residues long.

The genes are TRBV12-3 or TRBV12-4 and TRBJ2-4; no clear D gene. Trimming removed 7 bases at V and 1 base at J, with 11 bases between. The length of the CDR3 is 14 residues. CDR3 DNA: TGTGCCAGCACTCTGGGTTGGGCCAAAAACATTCAGTACTTC. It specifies CASTLGWAKNIQYF.

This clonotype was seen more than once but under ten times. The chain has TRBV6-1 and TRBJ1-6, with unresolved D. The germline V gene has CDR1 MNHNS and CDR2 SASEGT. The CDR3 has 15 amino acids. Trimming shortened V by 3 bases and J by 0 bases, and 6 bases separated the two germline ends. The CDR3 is CASSDFSSYNSPLHF. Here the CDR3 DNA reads TGTGCCAGCAGTGACTTCAGCTCCTATAATTCACCCCTCCACTTT.

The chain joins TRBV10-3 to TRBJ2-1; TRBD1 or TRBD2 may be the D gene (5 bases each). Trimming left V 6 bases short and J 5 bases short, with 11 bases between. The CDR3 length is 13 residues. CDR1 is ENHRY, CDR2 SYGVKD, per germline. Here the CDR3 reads CAIRADTNNEQFF. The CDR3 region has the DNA TGTGCCATCAGAGCGGACACCAACAATGAGCAGTTCTTC.

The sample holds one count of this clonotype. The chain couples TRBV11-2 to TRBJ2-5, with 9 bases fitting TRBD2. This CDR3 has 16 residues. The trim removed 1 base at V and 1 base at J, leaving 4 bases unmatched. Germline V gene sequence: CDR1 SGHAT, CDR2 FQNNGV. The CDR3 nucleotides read TGTGCCAGCAGCTTAGCGAGCGGGGGGACCCAAGAGACCCAGTACTTC. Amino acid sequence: CASSLASGGTQETQYF.

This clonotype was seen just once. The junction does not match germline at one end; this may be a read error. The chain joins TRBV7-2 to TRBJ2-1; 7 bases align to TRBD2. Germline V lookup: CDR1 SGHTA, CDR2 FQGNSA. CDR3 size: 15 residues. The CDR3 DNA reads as TGTGTCAGCAGCTTATCAGCGGGGCCCTACAATGAGCAGTTCTTC. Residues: CVSSLSAGPYNEQFF.

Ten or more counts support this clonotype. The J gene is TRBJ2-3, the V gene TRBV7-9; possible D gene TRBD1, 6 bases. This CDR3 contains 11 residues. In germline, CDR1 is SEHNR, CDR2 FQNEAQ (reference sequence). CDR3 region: CAYRERDTQYF. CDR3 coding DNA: TGTGCATACAGGGAAAGAGATACGCAGTATTTT.

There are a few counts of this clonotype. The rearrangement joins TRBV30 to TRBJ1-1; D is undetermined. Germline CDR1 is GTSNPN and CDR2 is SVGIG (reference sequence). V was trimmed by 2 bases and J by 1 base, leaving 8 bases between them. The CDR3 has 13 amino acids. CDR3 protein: CAWSHSGNTEAFF. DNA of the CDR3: TGTGCCTGGAGTCATTCTGGGAACACTGAAGCTTTCTTT.

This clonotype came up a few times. The CDR3 region is CASSLDGGTSGRKFSDTQYF. The CDR3 nucleotides read TGTGCCAGCAGCTTGGACGGGGGGACTAGCGGGAGGAAATTTTCAGATACGCAGTATTTT. This chain joins TRBV5-4 and TRBJ2-3; 15 bases align to TRBD2. The CDR3 contains 20 residues. CDR1 and CDR2 from the germline V gene are SGHNT and YYREEE (reference sequence). Unmatched junction bases numbered 12, after V lost 0 bases and J lost 4 bases.

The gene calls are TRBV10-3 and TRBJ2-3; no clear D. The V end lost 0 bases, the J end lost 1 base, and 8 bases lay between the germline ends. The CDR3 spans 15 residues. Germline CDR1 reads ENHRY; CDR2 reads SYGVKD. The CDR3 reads CAISESSRCTDTQYF. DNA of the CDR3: TGTGCCATCAGTGAGTCTAGCCGGTGCACAGATACGCAGTATTTT.

The CDR3 here is CSVETGYTDTQYF. As DNA, the CDR3 is TGCAGCGTTGAAACTGGATACACAGATACGCAGTATTTT. The V gene is TRBV29-1, the J gene TRBJ2-3; no clear D gene. Trimming pared 2 bases from V and 2 bases from J, leaving 8 bases between. CDR1 and CDR2 from the germline V gene are SQVTM and ANQGSEA. The CDR3 contains 13 residues.

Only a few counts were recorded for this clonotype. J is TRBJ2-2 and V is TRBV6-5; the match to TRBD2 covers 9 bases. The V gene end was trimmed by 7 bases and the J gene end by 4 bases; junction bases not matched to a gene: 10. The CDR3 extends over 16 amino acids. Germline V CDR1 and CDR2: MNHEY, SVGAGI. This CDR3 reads CASIKSGGPGTGELFF. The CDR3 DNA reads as TGTGCCAGCATTAAAAGCGGGGGGCCGGGCACCGGGGAGCTGTTTTTT.

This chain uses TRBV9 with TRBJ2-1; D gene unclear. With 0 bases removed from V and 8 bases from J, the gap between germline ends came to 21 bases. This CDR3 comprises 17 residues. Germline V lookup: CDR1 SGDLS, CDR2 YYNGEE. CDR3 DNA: TGTGCCAGCAGCGTAGGGTGGGCCGGAACCTGGCTCGATGAGCAGTTCTTC. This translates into CASSVGWAGTWLDEQFF.

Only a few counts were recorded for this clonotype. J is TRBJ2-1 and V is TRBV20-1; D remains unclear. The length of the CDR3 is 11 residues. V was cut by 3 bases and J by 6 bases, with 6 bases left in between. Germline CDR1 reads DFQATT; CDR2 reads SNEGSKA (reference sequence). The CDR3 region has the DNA TGCAGTGCTAGTTTGGGCAATGAGCAGTTCTTC. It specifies CSASLGNEQFF.

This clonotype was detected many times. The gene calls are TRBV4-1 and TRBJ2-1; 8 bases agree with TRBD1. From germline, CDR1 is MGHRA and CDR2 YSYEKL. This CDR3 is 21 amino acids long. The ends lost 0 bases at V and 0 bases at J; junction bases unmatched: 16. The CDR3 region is CASSQERVRDRGFSSYNEQFF. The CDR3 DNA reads TGCGCCAGCAGCCAAGAAAGAGTTCGAGACAGGGGCTTTAGCTCCTACAATGAGCAGTTCTTC.

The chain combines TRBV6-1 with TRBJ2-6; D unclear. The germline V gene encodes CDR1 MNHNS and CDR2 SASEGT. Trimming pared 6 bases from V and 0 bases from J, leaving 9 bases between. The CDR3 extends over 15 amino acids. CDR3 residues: CASRPTVSGANVLTF. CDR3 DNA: TGTGCCAGCAGACCGACGGTCTCTGGGGCCAACGTCCTGACTTTC.

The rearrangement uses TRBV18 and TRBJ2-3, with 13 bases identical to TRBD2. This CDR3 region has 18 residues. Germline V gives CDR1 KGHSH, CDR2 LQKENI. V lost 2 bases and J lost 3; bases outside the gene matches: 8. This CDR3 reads CASSPGLAGAGRTDTQYF. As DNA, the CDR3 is TGTGCCAGCTCACCAGGACTAGCGGGAGCGGGTCGGACAGATACGCAGTATTTT.

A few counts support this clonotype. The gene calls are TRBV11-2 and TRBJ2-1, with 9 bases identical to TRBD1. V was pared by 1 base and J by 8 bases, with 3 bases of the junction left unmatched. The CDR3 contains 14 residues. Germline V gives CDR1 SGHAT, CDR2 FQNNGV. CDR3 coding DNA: TGTGCCAGCAGCTTAGTAGGGACAGGGCATGAGCAGTTCTTC. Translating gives CASSLVGTGHEQFF.

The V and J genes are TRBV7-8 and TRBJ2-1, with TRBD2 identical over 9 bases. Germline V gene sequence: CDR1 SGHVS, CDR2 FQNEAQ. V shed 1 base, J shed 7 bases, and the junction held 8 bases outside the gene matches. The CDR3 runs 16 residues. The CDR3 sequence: CASSLGASGVQNEQFF. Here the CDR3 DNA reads TGTGCCAGCAGCTTAGGAGCTAGCGGGGTTCAGAATGAGCAGTTCTTC.

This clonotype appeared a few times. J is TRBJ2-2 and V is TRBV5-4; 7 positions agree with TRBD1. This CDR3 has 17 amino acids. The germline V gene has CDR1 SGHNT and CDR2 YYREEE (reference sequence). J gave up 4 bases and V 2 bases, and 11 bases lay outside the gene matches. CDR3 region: CASSFEQGLLRTGELFF. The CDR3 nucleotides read TGTGCCAGCAGCTTCGAACAGGGGCTTTTACGCACCGGGGAGCTGTTTTTT.

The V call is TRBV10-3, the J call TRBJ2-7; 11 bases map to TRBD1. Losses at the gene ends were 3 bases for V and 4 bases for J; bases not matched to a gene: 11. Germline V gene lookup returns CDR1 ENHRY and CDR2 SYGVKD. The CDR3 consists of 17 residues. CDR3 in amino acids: CAISDPRGQGARYEQYF. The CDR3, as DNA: TGTGCCATCAGTGACCCTCGAGGACAGGGGGCGCGATACGAGCAGTACTTC.

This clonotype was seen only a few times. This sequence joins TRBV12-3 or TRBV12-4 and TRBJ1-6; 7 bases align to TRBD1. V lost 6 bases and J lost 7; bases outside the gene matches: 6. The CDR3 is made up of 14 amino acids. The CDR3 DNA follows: TGTGCCAGCAGCCGAGGGACAGAAAATTCACCCCTCCACTTT. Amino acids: CASSRGTENSPLHF.

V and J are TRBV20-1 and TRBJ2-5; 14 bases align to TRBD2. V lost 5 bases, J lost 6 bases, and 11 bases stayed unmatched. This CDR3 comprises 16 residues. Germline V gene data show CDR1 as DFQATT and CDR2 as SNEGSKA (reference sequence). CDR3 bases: TGCAGTGCTCAAAACACCGGGACTAGCGGGGGCAAGACCCAGTACTTC. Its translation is CSAQNTGTSGGKTQYF.

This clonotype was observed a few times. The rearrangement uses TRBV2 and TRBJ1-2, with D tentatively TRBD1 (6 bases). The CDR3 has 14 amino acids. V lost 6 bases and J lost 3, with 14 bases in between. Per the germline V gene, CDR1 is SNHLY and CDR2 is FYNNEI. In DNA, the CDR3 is TGTGCCAGCAGAACTAGAGCAGGGGACTATGGCTACACCTTC. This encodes CASRTRAGDYGYTF.

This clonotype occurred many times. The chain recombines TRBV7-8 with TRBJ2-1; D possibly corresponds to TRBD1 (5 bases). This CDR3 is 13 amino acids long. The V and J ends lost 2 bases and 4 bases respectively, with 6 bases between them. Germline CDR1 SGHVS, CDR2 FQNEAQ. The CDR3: CASSLQGYNEQFF. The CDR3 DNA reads TGTGCCAGCAGCTTACAGGGATACAATGAGCAGTTCTTC.

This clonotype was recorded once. CDR3 residues: CASSPLRGGGGYTF. The CDR3 DNA sequence: TGTGCCAGCAGTCCACTCCGAGGGGGCGGTGGCTACACCTTC. The rearrangement uses TRBV12-3 or TRBV12-4 and TRBJ1-2, with 7 bases fitting TRBD1. J lost 7 bases, V lost 5 bases, and 10 bases had no gene match. The CDR3 is 14 amino acids.